Following are 19 T cell receptor beta chains from one sample sequenced in a study of cytomegalovirus exposure and HLA in healthy donors. Primers included in the PCR were 60 Vbeta and 13 Jbeta primers. Clones were read by immunoSEQ multiplex PCR, and TCRdb kept only the in-frame ones, dropping some. The repertoire holds 140,000 to 150,000 clones, approximately 84% seen once, with roughly 10% in the top ten. What was sequenced was PBMCs. The receptors originated from a woman aged 60-75 years in good health and CMV-seropositive.

V usage is TRBV4-2 and J usage is TRBJ1-3, with TRBD1 matching over 9 bases. Looked up from germline, CDR1 is LGHNA and CDR2 is YNFKEQ. This CDR3 is 16 amino acids long. Losses at the gene ends were 4 bases for V and 2 bases for J; bases not matched to a gene: 6. CDR3 DNA: TGTGCCAGCAGCCGAATGGACAGGGGCACTGGAAACACCATATATTTT. It translates to CASSRMDRGTGNTIYF.

The chain employs TRBV19 and TRBJ2-3; D is possibly TRBD1 (6 bases). The CDR3 sequence is 14 residues long. Trimming stripped 9 bases from V and 2 bases from J, with 15 bases between. Per the germline V gene, CDR1 is LNHDA and CDR2 is SQIVND (reference sequence). Here the CDR3 DNA reads TGTGCCAGCCTAGACAGGCTTTACACAGATACGCAGTATTTT. This encodes CASLDRLYTDTQYF.

The CDR3, as DNA: TGTGCCAGCAGCGGGACTTATTCACCCCTCCACTTT. Translating it yields CASSGTYSPLHF. The rearrangement links TRBV9 to TRBJ1-6; D call uncertain. Per germline, CDR1 SGDLS and CDR2 YYNGEE. The CDR3 runs 12 residues. V gave up 3 bases and J gave up 8 bases, with 6 bases separating them.

This rearrangement joins TRBV7-9 to TRBJ2-3; D possibly corresponds to TRBD2 (5 bases). CDR3 length: 14 residues. Germline CDR1 and CDR2: SEHNR and FQNEAQ (reference sequence). V lost 3 bases and J 5 bases, leaving 12 bases between the germline ends. In nucleotides, the CDR3 is TGTGCCAGCAGCTTCCTTCAGGCGGGAGATACGCAGTATTTT. It codes for CASSFLQAGDTQYF.

V and J are TRBV30 and TRBJ2-3; D is undetermined. V was shortened by 2 bases and J by 7 bases, with 10 bases between the two germline ends. There are 12 residues in the CDR3. Germline V gives CDR1 GTSNPN, CDR2 SVGIG (reference sequence). The CDR3 bases are TGTGCCTGGAGTCTCGATCGGTATACGCAGTATTTT. Translated: CAWSLDRYTQYF.

The chain uses TRBV28 and TRBJ1-1; 10 nucleotides align to TRBD1. V lost 3 bases and J lost 7; bases outside the gene matches: 5. The CDR3 has 14 residues. From germline, CDR1 is MDHEN and CDR2 SYDVKM. The CDR3 region is CASSLTGGKVEAFF. DNA for the CDR3: TGTGCCAGCAGTTTGACAGGGGGCAAGGTTGAAGCTTTCTTT.

This clone has a handful of counts. V usage is TRBV29-1 and J usage is TRBJ1-4; D is undetermined. Germline V gene data show CDR1 as SQVTM and CDR2 as ANQGSEA. V dropped 4 bases and J dropped 6 bases, with 6 bases sitting between them. This CDR3 region has 11 residues. The CDR3 DNA follows: TGCAGCGTTGTGAGCTATGAAAAACTGTTTTTT. Translating gives CSVVSYEKLFF.

V gene TRBV18 combines with J gene TRBJ2-7; D gene ambiguous. The V and J ends lost 3 bases and 2 bases respectively, with 11 bases between them. The length of the CDR3 is 14 residues. Germline V gene sequence: CDR1 KGHSH, CDR2 LQKENI. The CDR3 DNA sequence: TGTGCCAGCTCACCCGAGGAGAACACCTACGAGCAGTACTTC. This sequence encodes CASSPEENTYEQYF. The full variable domain, completed using reference TRBV18 and TRBJ2-7, is NAGVMQNPRHLVRRRGQEARLRCSPMKGHSHVYWYRQLPEEGLKFMVYLQKENIIDESGMPKERFSAEFPKEGPSILRIQQVVRGDSAAYFCASSPEENTYEQYFGPGTRLTVT.

This clone was seen a few times. This rearrangement joins TRBV19 to TRBJ2-5; 11 bases map to TRBD1. The DNA end is a closer match to TRBJ2-7, so the J assignment may be wrong. The CDR3 is 17 amino acids. Germline V gene lookup returns CDR1 LNHDA and CDR2 SQIVND (reference sequence). The CDR3 is CASSIGPDRGRPYEQYF. CDR3 bases: TGTGCCAGTAGTATAGGTCCGGACAGGGGGCGACCCTACGAGCAGTACTTC.

This clone came up a few times. The chain recombines TRBV5-4 with TRBJ1-1, with D tentatively TRBD1 (5 bases). Germline V gene lookup returns CDR1 SGHNT and CDR2 YYREEE (reference sequence). The CDR3 loop spans 14 amino acids. Trimming shortened V by 7 bases and J by 1 base, and 14 bases separated the two germline ends. This chain's CDR3 is CASYMGGRNTEAFF. CDR3 coding DNA: TGTGCCAGCTACATGGGGGGAAGGAACACTGAAGCTTTCTTT.

The rearrangement joins TRBV28 to TRBJ2-7; D possibly corresponds to TRBD2 (5 bases). From germline, CDR1 is MDHEN and CDR2 SYDVKM. V was clipped by 8 bases and J by 5 bases, with 22 bases between them. This CDR3 is built from 15 residues. This chain's CDR3 is CASSSPGTAGHEQYF. DNA for the CDR3: TGTGCCAGCTCCTCGCCGGGAACGGCAGGCCACGAGCAGTACTTC.

V is TRBV7-2 and J is TRBJ2-1, with unresolved D. In germline, CDR1 is SGHTA, CDR2 FQGNSA. The CDR3 length is 14 residues. Trimming shortened V by 0 bases and J by 9 bases, and 12 bases separated the two germline ends. This chain's CDR3 is CASSLAPDLPEQFF. The CDR3 DNA is TGTGCCAGCAGCTTAGCCCCTGACTTACCTGAGCAGTTCTTC.

V is TRBV10-3 and J is TRBJ2-3; 11 bases agree with TRBD2. Germline assignment: CDR1 ENHRY and CDR2 SYGVKD. This CDR3 contains 16 residues. After removal of 6 bases from V and 1 base from J, the junction contained 6 bases not matched to a gene. DNA of the CDR3: TGTGCCATCAGCCAAACTAGCGGGAGTGGCACAGATACGCAGTATTTT. Translated, it gives CAISQTSGSGTDTQYF.

This clone was picked up one time. The chain has TRBV19 and TRBJ1-5, with TRBD1 matching 8 bases. Germline assignment: CDR1 LNHDA and CDR2 SQIVND (reference sequence). V gave up 5 bases and J gave up 5 bases; unmatched junction bases: 5. This CDR3 region has 14 residues. This CDR3 is CASSVSGGYQPQHF. CDR3 DNA: TGTGCCAGTAGTGTTTCAGGGGGCTATCAGCCCCAGCATTTT.

This clone was seen just once. This rearrangement joins TRBV29-1 to TRBJ2-3; TRBD1 aligns across 7 bases. With 7 bases clipped from V and 0 bases from J, the junction kept 4 bases outside the gene matches. The CDR3 sequence is 13 residues long. In germline, CDR1 is SQVTM, CDR2 ANQGSEA. The CDR3 is CSAVTGSTDTQYF. CDR3 nucleotide sequence: TGCAGCGCTGTGACAGGGAGCACAGATACGCAGTATTTT.

The rearrangement uses TRBV2 and TRBJ2-1; 8 positions match TRBD2. The CDR3 runs 14 residues. V was pared by 2 bases and J by 7 bases, with 4 bases of the junction left unmatched. CDR1 is SNHLY, CDR2 FYNNEI, per germline. The CDR3 spells CASSEMLAGNEQFF. DNA of the CDR3: TGTGCCAGCAGTGAAATGTTAGCGGGAAATGAGCAGTTCTTC.

This clone was detected a few times. For the CDR3, the DNA is TGTGCCAGCAGCAACAGGGGACACTACACCTTC. Translation: CASSNRGHYTF. The chain employs TRBV7-9 and TRBJ1-2; TRBD1 agrees at 7 bases. CDR3 length: 11 residues. Trimming at V came to 5 bases and at J to 10 bases, leaving 4 bases not matched to a gene. Germline assignment: CDR1 SEHNR and CDR2 FQNEAQ (reference sequence).

This clone was counted once. J is TRBJ2-7 and V is TRBV9; maybe TRBD2 (5 bases). The V gene lost 5 bases and the J gene lost 3 bases, with 12 bases spanning the gap. CDR3 size: 13 residues. In germline, CDR1 is SGDLS, CDR2 YYNGEE. The CDR3 sequence: CASSEGADYEQYF. CDR3 coding DNA: TGTGCCAGCAGTGAGGGTGCCGACTACGAGCAGTACTTC.

J is TRBJ1-1 and V is TRBV28; 10 bases align to TRBD1. J lost 0 bases, V lost 7 bases, and 14 bases had no gene match. Per the germline V gene, CDR1 is MDHEN and CDR2 is SYDVKM. The CDR3 is made up of 18 amino acids. The CDR3 reads CASTPHRQGAFMNTEAFF. The DNA of the CDR3 is TGTGCCAGCACCCCGCACCGACAGGGGGCCTTTATGAACACTGAAGCTTTCTTT.